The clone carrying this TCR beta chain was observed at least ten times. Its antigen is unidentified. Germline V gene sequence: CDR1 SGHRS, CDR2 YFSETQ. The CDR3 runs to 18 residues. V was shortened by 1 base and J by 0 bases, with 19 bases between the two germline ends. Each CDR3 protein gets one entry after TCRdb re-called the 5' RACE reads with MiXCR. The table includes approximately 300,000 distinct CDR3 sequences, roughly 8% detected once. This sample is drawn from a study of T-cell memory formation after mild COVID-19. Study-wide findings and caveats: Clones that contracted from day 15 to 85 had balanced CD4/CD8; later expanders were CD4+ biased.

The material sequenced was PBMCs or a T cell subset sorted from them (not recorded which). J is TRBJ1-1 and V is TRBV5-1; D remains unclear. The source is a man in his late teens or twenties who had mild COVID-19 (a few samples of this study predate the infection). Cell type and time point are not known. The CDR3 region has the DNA TGCGCCAGCAGCTTGCATTCCGGACCAGGCGTCATGAACACTGAAGCTTTCTTT. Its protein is CASSLHSGPGVMNTEAFF. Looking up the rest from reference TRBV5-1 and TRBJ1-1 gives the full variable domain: KAGVTQTPRYLIKTRGQQVTLSCSPISGHRSVSWYQQTPGQGLQFLFEYFSETQRNKGNFPGRFSGRQFSNSRSEMNVSTLELGDSALYLCASSLHSGPGVMNTEAFFGQGTRLTVV.